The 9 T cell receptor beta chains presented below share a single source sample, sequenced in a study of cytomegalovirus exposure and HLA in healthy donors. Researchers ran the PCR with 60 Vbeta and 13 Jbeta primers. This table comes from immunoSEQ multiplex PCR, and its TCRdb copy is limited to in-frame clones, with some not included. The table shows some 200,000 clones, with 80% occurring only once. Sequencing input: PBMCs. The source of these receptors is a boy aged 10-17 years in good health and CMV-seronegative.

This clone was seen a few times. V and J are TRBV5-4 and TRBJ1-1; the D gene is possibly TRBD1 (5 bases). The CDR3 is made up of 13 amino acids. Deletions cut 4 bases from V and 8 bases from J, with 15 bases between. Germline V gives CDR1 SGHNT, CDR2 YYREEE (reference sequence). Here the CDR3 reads CASSPSREGEAFF. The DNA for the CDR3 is TGTGCCAGCAGCCCGTCCAGGGAGGGGGAAGCTTTCTTT.

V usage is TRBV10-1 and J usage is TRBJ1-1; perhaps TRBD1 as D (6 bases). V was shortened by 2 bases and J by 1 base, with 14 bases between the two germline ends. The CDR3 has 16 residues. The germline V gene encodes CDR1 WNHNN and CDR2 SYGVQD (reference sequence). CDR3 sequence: CASSETPGAPNTEAFF. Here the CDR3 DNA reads TGCGCCAGCAGTGAGACGCCAGGGGCACCGAACACTGAAGCTTTCTTT.

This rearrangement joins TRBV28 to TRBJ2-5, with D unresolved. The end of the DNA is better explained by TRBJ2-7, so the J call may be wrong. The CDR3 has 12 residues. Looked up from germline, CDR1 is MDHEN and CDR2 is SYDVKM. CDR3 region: CASSFPSYEQYF. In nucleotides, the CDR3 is TGTGCCAGCAGTTTCCCATCCTACGAGCAGTACTTC.

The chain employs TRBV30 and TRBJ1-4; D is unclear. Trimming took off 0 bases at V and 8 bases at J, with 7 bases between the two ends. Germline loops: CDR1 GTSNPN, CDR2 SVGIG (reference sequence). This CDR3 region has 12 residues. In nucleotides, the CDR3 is TGTGCCTGGAGTGTACGCCGGGAAAAACTGTTTTTT. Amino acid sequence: CAWSVRREKLFF. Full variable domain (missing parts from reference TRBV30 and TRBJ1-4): SQTIHQWPATLVQPVGSPLSLECTVEGTSNPNLYWYRQAAGRGLQLLFYSVGIGQISSEVPQNLSASRPQDRQFILSSKKLLLSDSGFYLCAWSVRREKLFFGSGTQLSVL.

DNA of the CDR3: TGTGCCAGCAGTGAAGGGTGGACAGGGGGGGCGGATGAGCAGTTCTTC. It translates to CASSEGWTGGADEQFF. This chain links TRBV6-1 with TRBJ2-1; TRBD1 agrees at 10 bases. Looked up from germline, CDR1 is MNHNS and CDR2 is SASEGT. The CDR3 is made up of 16 amino acids. V shed 1 base and J 8 bases; nucleotides not matched to a gene: 8.

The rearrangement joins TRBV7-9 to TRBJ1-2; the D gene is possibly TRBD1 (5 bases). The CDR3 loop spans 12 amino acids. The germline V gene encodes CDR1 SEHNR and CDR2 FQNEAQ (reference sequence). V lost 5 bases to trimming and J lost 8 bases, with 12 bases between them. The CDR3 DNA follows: TGTGCCAGCAGCCCCAGGGCGAGAGGCTACACCTTC. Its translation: CASSPRARGYTF.

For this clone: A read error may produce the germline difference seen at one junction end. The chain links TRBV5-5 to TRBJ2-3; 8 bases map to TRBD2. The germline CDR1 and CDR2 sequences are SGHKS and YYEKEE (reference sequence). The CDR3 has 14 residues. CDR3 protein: CASSRRTSKDTQYF. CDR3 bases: TGTGCCAGCAGCCGGCGGACTAGCAAAGATACGCAGTATTTT.

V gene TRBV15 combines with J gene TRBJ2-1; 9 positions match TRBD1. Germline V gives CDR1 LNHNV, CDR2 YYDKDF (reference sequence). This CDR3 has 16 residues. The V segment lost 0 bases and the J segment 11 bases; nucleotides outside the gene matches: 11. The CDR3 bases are TGTGCCACCAGCAGAGAACTGGGACAGGGAGGAGAAAAGCAGTTCTTC. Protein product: CATSRELGQGGEKQFF. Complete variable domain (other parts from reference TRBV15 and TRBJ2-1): DAMVIQNPRYQVTQFGKPVTLSCSQTLNHNVMYWYQQKSSQAPKLLFHYYDKDFNNEADTPDNFQSRRPNTSFCFLDIRSPGLGDTAMYLCATSRELGQGGEKQFFGPGTRLTVL.

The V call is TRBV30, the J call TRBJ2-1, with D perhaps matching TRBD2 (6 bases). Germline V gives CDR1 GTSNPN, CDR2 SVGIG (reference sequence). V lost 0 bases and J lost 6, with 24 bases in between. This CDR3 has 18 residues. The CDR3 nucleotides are TGTGCCTGGAGTGTAGATTATACCGGGTGGGAGGATAGCAATGAGCAGTTCTTC. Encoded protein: CAWSVDYTGWEDSNEQFF.